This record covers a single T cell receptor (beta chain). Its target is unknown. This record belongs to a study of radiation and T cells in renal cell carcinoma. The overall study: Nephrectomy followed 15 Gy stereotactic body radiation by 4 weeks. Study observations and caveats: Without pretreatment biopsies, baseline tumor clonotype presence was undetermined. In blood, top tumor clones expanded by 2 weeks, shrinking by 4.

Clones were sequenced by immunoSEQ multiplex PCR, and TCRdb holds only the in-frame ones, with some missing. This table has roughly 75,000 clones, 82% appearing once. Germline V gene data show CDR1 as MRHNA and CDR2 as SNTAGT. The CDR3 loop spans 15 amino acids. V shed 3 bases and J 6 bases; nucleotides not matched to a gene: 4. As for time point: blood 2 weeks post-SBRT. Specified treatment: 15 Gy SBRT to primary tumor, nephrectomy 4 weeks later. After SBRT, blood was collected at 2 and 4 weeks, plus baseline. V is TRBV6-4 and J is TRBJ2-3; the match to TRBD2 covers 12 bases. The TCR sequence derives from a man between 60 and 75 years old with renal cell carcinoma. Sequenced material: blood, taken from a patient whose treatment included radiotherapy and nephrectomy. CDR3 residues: CASSETSGSGDTQYF. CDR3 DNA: TGTGCCAGCAGTGAGACTAGCGGGAGCGGGGATACGCAGTATTTT.